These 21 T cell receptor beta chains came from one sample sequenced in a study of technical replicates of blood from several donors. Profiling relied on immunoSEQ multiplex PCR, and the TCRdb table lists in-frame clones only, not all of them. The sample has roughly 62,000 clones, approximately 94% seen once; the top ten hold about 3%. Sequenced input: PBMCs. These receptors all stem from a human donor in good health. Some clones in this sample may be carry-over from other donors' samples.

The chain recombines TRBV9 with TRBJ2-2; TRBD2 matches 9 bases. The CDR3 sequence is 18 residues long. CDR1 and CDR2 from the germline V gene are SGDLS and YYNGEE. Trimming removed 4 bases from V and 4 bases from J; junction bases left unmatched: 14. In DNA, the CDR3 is TGTGCCAGCAGCCCCGGGGAAGGTAGCGGGGGATCCACCGGGGAGCTGTTTTTT. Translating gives CASSPGEGSGGSTGELFF.

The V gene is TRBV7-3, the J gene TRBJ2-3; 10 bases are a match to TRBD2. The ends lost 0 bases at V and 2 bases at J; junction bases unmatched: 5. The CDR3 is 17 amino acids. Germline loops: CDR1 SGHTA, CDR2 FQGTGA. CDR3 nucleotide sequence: TGTGCCAGCAGCTTAACTGGGACTAGCGACATCACAGATACGCAGTATTTT. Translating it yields CASSLTGTSDITDTQYF.

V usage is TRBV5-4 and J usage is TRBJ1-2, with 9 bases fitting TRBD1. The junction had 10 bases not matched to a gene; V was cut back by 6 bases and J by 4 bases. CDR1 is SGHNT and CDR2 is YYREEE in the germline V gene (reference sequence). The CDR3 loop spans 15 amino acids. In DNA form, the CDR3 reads TGTGCCAGCACCGTCGGGGGGACAGGGTCCTATGGCTACACCTTC. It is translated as CASTVGGTGSYGYTF.

CDR3 sequence reads: CASSQDRAAGQPQHF. The CDR3 DNA reads as TGTGCCAGCAGCCAGGACCGGGCCGCAGGGCAGCCCCAGCATTTT. The rearrangement joins TRBV4-2 to TRBJ1-5, with a possible D match to TRBD1 (5 bases). The CDR3 length is 15 residues. CDR1 is LGHNA and CDR2 is YNFKEQ in the germline V gene. V lost 3 bases and J 7 bases, leaving 16 bases between the germline ends.

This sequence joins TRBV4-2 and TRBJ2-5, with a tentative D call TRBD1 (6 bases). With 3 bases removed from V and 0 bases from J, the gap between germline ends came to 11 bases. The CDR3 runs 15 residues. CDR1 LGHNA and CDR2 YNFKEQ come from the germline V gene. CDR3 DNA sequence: TGTGCCAGCAGCCAGACCCAGGGGTACCAAGAGACCCAGTACTTC. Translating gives CASSQTQGYQETQYF.

The CDR3 region has the DNA TGCGCCAGCAGCTTGCCTACCGGGGGGGCTTATGAGCAGTTCTTC. Translated: CASSLPTGGAYEQFF. The rearrangement links TRBV5-1 to TRBJ2-1, with 8 bases aligning to TRBD2. The germline gives CDR1 SGHRS, CDR2 YFSETQ. The CDR3 is 15 residues long. V shed 1 base and J 8 bases; nucleotides not matched to a gene: 8. Complete variable domain (other parts from reference TRBV5-1 and TRBJ2-1): KAGVTQTPRYLIKTRGQQVTLSCSPISGHRSVSWYQQTPGQGLQFLFEYFSETQRNKGNFPGRFSGRQFSNSRSEMNVSTLELGDSALYLCASSLPTGGAYEQFFGPGTRLTVL.

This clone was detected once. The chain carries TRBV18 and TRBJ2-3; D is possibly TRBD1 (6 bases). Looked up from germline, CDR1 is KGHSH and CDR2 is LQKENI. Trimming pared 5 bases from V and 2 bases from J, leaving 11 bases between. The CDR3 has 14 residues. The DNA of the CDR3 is TGTGCCAGCTCATTCCGGGACAACACAGATACGCAGTATTTT. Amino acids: CASSFRDNTDTQYF.

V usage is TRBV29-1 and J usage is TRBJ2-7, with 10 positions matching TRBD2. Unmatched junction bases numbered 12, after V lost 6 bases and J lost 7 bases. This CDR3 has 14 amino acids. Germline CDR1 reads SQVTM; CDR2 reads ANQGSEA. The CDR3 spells CSVLVASGSNEQYF. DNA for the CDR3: TGCAGCGTCCTGGTAGCTAGCGGGAGTAATGAGCAGTACTTC.

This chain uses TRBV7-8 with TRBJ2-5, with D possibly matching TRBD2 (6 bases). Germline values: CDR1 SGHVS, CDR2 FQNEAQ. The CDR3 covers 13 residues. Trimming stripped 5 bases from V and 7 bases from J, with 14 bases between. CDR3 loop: CASSGLEGGTQYF. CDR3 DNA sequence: TGTGCCAGCAGCGGTTTGGAGGGAGGGACCCAGTACTTC.

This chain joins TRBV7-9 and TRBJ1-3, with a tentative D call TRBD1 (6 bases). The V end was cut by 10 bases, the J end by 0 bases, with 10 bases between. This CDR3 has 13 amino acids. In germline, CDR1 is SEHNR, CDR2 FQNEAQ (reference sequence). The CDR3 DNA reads TGTGCCACAGACAGGAGCTCTGGAAACACCATATATTTT. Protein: CATDRSSGNTIYF.

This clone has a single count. The chain's CDR3 is CASSVVGGRTTDTQYF. The CDR3 region has the DNA TGTGCCAGCAGCGTAGTTGGCGGGAGGACCACAGATACGCAGTATTTT. J is TRBJ2-3 and V is TRBV9, with 8 bases fitting TRBD2. This CDR3 contains 16 residues. Unmatched junction bases numbered 5, after V lost 0 bases and J lost 2 bases. CDR1 SGDLS and CDR2 YYNGEE come from the germline V gene. Complete variable domain (other parts from reference TRBV9 and TRBJ2-3): DSGVTQTPKHLITATGQRVTLRCSPRSGDLSVYWYQQSLDQGLQFLIQYYNGEERAKGNILERFSAQQFPDLHSELNLSSLELGDSALYFCASSVVGGRTTDTQYFGPGTRLTVL.

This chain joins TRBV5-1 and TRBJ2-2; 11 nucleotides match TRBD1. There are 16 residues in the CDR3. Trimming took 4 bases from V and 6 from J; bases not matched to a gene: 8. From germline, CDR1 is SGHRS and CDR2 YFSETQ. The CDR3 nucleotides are TGCGCCAGCAGCCCCGGGACAGGGGGATTCGCCGGGGAGCTGTTTTTT. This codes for CASSPGTGGFAGELFF.

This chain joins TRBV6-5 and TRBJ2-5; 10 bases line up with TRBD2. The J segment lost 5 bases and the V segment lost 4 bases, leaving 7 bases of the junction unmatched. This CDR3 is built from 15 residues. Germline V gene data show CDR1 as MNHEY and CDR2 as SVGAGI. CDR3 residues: CASSLLAGPEETQYF. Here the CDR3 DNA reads TGTGCCAGCAGTTTACTAGCGGGACCGGAGGAGACCCAGTACTTC.

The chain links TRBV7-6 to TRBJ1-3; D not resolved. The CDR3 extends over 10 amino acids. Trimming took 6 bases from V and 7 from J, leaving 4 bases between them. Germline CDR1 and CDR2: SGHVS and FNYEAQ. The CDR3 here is CASRRNTIYF. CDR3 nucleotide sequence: TGTGCCAGCAGGAGGAACACCATATATTTT.

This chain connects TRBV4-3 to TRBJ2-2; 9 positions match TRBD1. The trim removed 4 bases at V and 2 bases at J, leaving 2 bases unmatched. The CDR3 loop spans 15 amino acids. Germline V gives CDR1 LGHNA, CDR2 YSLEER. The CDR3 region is CASSPDRGNTGELFF. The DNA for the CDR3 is TGCGCCAGCAGCCCGGACAGGGGAAACACCGGGGAGCTGTTTTTT.

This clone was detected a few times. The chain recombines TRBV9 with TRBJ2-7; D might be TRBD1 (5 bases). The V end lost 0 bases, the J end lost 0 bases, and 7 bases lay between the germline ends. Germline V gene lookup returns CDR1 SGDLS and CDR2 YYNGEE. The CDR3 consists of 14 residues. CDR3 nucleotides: TGTGCCAGCAGCGTAGCTACAGGCTCCTACGAGCAGTACTTC. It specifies CASSVATGSYEQYF.

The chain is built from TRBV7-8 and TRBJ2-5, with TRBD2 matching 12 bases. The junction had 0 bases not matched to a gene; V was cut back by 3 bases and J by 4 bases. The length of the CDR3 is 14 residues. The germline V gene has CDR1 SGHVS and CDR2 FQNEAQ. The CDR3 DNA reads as TGTGCCAGCAGCTTGGGACTAGCGGGAGAGACCCAGTACTTC. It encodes CASSLGLAGETQYF.

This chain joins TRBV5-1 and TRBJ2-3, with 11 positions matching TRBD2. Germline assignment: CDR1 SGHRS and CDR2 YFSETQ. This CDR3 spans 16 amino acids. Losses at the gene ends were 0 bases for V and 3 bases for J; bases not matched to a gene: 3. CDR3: CASSLELAGDTDTQYF. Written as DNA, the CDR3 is TGCGCCAGCAGCTTGGAACTAGCGGGAGATACAGATACGCAGTATTTT.

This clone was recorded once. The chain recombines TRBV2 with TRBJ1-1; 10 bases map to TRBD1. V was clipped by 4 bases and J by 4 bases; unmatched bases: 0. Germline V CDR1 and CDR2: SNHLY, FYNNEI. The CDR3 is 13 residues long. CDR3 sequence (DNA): TGTGCCAGCAGTGGACAGGGGGCCACTGAAGCTTTCTTT. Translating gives CASSGQGATEAFF.

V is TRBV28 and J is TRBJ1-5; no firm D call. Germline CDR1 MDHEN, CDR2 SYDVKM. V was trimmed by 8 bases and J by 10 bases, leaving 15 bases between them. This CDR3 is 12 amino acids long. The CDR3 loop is CASGGSDKPQHF. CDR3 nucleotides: TGTGCCAGCGGAGGGTCGGATAAACCCCAGCATTTT.

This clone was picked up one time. The CDR3 region is CASSEGGTEAFF. For the CDR3, the DNA is TGTGCCAGCAGCGAGGGAGGCACTGAAGCTTTCTTT. The chain employs TRBV7-3 and TRBJ1-1; unclear D gene. The CDR3 has 12 amino acids. Per germline, CDR1 SGHTA and CDR2 FQGTGA. Trimming shortened V by 5 bases and J by 4 bases, and 8 bases separated the two germline ends.